A selection of T cell receptor beta chains follows, all from one sample in a study of blood T cell repertoires in COVID-19. Sequenced by immunoSEQ multiplex PCR; TCRdb stores in-frame clones only, minus some. The sample has 270,000 or so clones; 65% to 90% are singletons. Sequencing used peripheral blood. These receptor sequences come from a woman in her sixties or seventies with active or convalescent COVID-19. Each CDR3 is given with its conserved first and last residue. A D gene is named only where the DNA matches it firmly. Not all rows give a size; the values are once, few, many and, for expanded clones, a class.

d_call,v_call,j_call,clone_size,cdr3_aa,cdr3_nt
TRBD2,TRBV9,TRBJ2-3,NA,CASSVDPSGGATDTQYF,TGTGCCAGCAGCGTAGACCCGAGCGGGGGGGCTACAGATACGCAGTATTTT
NA,TRBV9,TRBJ2-3,NA,CASSLRQSDTQYF,TGTGCCAGCAGCCTGCGACAGTCAGATACGCAGTATTTT
NA,TRBV6-2/TRBV6-3,TRBJ2-1,NA,CASSYRQGTYNEQFF,TGTGCCAGCAGTTACAGGCAGGGTACCTACAATGAGCAGTTCTTC
TRBD2,TRBV7-2,TRBJ2-1,NA,CASSTGLAGGPGFF,TGTGCCAGCAGCACGGGACTAGCGGGGGGGCCTGGGTTCTTC
TRBD2,TRBV6-2/TRBV6-3,TRBJ2-7,NA,CASSYAASGASYEQYF,TGTGCCAGCAGTTACGCCGCTAGCGGGGCTTCCTACGAGCAGTACTTC
TRBD1,TRBV4-2,TRBJ1-5,NA,CASSHGQGADYSNQPQHF,TGTGCCAGCAGCCATGGGCAGGGGGCCGATTATAGCAATCAGCCCCAGCATTTT
NA,TRBV14,TRBJ1-1,NA,CASTRVSMNTEAFF,TGTGCCAGCACCCGGGTGTCCATGAACACTGAAGCTTTCTTT
NA,TRBV6-1,TRBJ2-2,NA,CASSEVGGPTGELFF,TGTGCCAGCAGTGAAGTGGGGGGGCCCACCGGGGAGCTGTTTTTT
TRBD2,TRBV5-4,TRBJ2-3,NA,CASSLWSSGGAGFKQYF,TGTGCCAGCAGCTTGTGGTCTAGCGGGGGGGCCGGCTTTAAGCAGTATTTT
TRBD1,TRBV2,TRBJ1-2,few,CASANTKTGGWDYGYTF,TGTGCCAGCGCGAATACCAAAACAGGGGGCTGGGACTATGGCTACACCTTC
NA,TRBV27,TRBJ2-7,NA,CASSLSGGPRSEQYF,TGTGCCAGCAGTTTATCGGGGGGACCACGTTCGGAGCAGTACTTC
NA,TRBV27,TRBJ1-5,NA,CASSLRVNQPQHF,TGTGCCAGCAGTTTACGTGTCAATCAGCCCCAGCATTTT
NA,TRBV9,TRBJ2-7,NA,CASSVGPLYEQYF,TGTGCCAGCAGCGTAGGGCCCCTCTACGAGCAGTACTTC
NA,TRBV9,TRBJ1-1,NA,CASRPRTANTEAFF,TGTGCCAGCAGGCCTCGGACAGCGAACACTGAAGCTTTCTTT
NA,TRBV27,TRBJ2-5,once,CASSSGSLVQETQYF,TGTGCCAGCAGTTCAGGCTCCCTCGTCCAAGAGACCCAGTACTTC
NA,TRBV29-1,TRBJ1-5,once,CSVQGYNQPQHF,TGCAGCGTTCAGGGGTACAATCAGCCCCAGCATTTT
NA,TRBV10-3,TRBJ2-3,NA,CAISEGGSRGTDTQYF,TGTGCCATCAGTGAGGGGGGGTCCCGGGGCACAGATACGCAGTATTTT
NA,TRBV9,TRBJ1-2,NA,CASSVASGQAYGYTF,TGTGCCAGCAGCGTAGCTTCCGGCCAGGCCTATGGCTACACCTTC
TRBD1,TRBV5-1,TRBJ1-1,few,CASMRQGDTEAFF,TGCGCCAGCATGCGCCAGGGGGACACTGAAGCTTTCTTT
NA,TRBV19,TRBJ1-6,NA,CASSTADTDNSPLHF,TGTGCCAGTAGTACCGCCGACACCGATAATTCACCCCTCCACTTT
TRBD2,TRBV5-6,TRBJ2-3,NA,CASSFPTSGGDERF,TGTGCCAGCAGCTTTCCTACTAGCGGGGGTGATGAGAGATTT
NA,TRBV19,TRBJ2-6,NA,CASTQGSFSGANVLTF,TGTGCCAGTACCCAGGGTTCCTTCTCTGGGGCCAACGTCCTGACTTTC
NA,TRBV19,TRBJ2-7,NA,CASSIGGFLYEQYF,TGTGCCAGTAGTATTGGGGGCTTCCTTTACGAGCAGTACTTC
TRBD1,TRBV4-1,TRBJ2-7,NA,CASSQTGLSSEQYF,TGCGCCAGCAGCCAGACAGGGTTATCTTCCGAGCAGTACTTC
TRBD1,TRBV4-1,TRBJ1-3,few,CASSQAGTGAGNTIYF,TGCGCCAGCAGCCAAGCCGGGACAGGGGCGGGAAACACCATATATTTT
NA,TRBV7-9,TRBJ1-1,NA,CASSLEGAGEGSEAFF,TGTGCCAGCAGCTTAGAGGGAGCCGGGGAGGGTAGCGAAGCTTTCTTT
TRBD1,TRBV3-1/TRBV3-2,TRBJ1-5,NA,CASSSRTGNQPQHF,TGTGCCAGCAGCTCAAGGACAGGGAATCAGCCCCAGCATTTT
NA,TRBV7-8,TRBJ2-7,NA,CASSLAPGMGYYEQYF,TGTGCCAGCAGCTTAGCGCCAGGAATGGGTTACTACGAGCAGTACTTC
NA,TRBV3-1/TRBV3-2,TRBJ2-5,NA,CASSPLVTGRLETQYF,TGTGCCAGCAGCCCACTAGTAACAGGGCGTCTAGAGACCCAGTACTTC
TRBD2,TRBV7-2,TRBJ2-7,NA,CASSFSGGAYEQYF,TGTGCCAGCAGCTTTAGCGGGGGGGCCTACGAGCAGTACTTC
TRBD2,TRBV9,TRBJ2-7,NA,CASSPGGASTYEQYF,TGTGCCAGCAGCCCCGGGGGGGCCAGTACTTACGAGCAGTACTTC
TRBD1,TRBV19,TRBJ1-2,NA,CASSNPSTGSNYGYTF,TGTGCCAGTAGTAACCCTTCGACAGGGTCTAACTATGGCTACACCTTC
TRBD2,TRBV11-2,TRBJ2-1,NA,CASSLRVAGDSYNEQFF,TGTGCCAGCAGCTTAAGGGTGGCGGGGGATTCCTACAATGAGCAGTTCTTC
TRBD1,TRBV12-5,TRBJ1-6,NA,CASGSGTGGSPLHF,TGTGCTAGTGGTTCCGGGACAGGGGGGTCACCCCTCCACTTT
NA,TRBV11-1,TRBJ2-7,few,CASSLDTYEQYF,TGTGCCAGCAGCTTAGACACCTACGAGCAGTACTTC
NA,TRBV6-5,TRBJ1-5,NA,CASRVQGVNQPQHF,TGTGCCAGCAGAGTACAAGGGGTCAATCAGCCCCAGCATTTT
TRBD2,TRBV6-5,TRBJ2-1,NA,CASSSSGGSYNEQFF,TGTGCCAGCTCCTCTAGCGGGGGTTCTTACAATGAGCAGTTCTTC
TRBD1,TRBV7-2,TRBJ1-5,NA,CASSSGTGMSNQPQHF,TGTGCCAGCAGCTCTGGGACAGGGATGAGCAATCAGCCCCAGCATTTT
TRBD1,TRBV7-2,TRBJ2-7,NA,CASSFGQGTSYEQYF,TGTGCCAGCAGCTTCGGACAGGGGACGTCCTACGAGCAGTACTTC
TRBD1,TRBV14,TRBJ2-1,many,CASSPDPSGTGGFAYNEQFF,TGTGCCAGCAGCCCAGACCCTTCCGGGACAGGGGGCTTCGCCTACAATGAGCAGTTCTTC
NA,TRBV5-8,TRBJ1-6,NA,CASSFRRSGANSPLHF,TGTGCCAGCAGCTTCAGACGGTCTGGGGCTAATTCACCCCTCCACTTT
TRBD2,TRBV7-2,TRBJ2-2,once,CASSSQPLAGNTGELFF,TGTGCCAGCAGCTCGCAACCATTAGCGGGAAACACCGGGGAGCTGTTTTTT
TRBD2,TRBV4-1,TRBJ2-7,NA,CASSQDTAGEYEQYF,TGCGCCAGCAGCCAAGATACAGCGGGGGAGTACGAGCAGTACTTC
NA,TRBV6-1,TRBJ1-3,once,CASSENQGYSGNTIYF,TGTGCCAGCAGCGAAAACCAGGGGTACTCTGGAAACACCATATATTTT
NA,TRBV7-9,TRBJ1-1,once,CASSFNTDTEAFF,TGTGCCAGCAGCTTTAACACAGACACTGAAGCTTTCTTT
NA,TRBV3-1/TRBV3-2,TRBJ2-1,once,CASSHGSGEQFF,TGTGCCAGCAGCCATGGATCGGGTGAGCAGTTCTTC
TRBD1,TRBV3-1/TRBV3-2,TRBJ1-4,NA,CASSQGGQTEKLFF,TGTGCCAGCAGCCAAGGGGGACAGACTGAAAAACTGTTTTTT
TRBD1,TRBV19,TRBJ1-6,NA,CASSTAGTGSDSPLHF,TGTGCCAGTAGTACCGCCGGGACAGGGAGTGATTCACCCCTCCACTTT
NA,TRBV28,TRBJ1-2,NA,CASSPRTPQDYTF,TGTGCCAGCAGTCCACGGACACCCCAGGACTACACCTTC
NA,TRBV19,TRBJ1-5,NA,CASSIESRGQPQHF,TGTGCCAGTAGTATAGAAAGTCGGGGTCAGCCCCAGCATTTT
TRBD1,TRBV19,TRBJ2-7,once,CASSIAAGQGAYEQYF,TGTGCCAGTAGTATAGCGGCAGGACAGGGGGCCTACGAGCAGTACTTC
NA,TRBV2,TRBJ1-1,NA,CASGRGNTEAFF,TGTGCCAGCGGGAGGGGGAACACTGAAGCTTTCTTT
NA,TRBV4-1,TRBJ2-3,once,CASSQEARSTDTQYF,TGCGCCAGCAGCCAAGAGGCTCGTAGCACAGATACGCAGTATTTT